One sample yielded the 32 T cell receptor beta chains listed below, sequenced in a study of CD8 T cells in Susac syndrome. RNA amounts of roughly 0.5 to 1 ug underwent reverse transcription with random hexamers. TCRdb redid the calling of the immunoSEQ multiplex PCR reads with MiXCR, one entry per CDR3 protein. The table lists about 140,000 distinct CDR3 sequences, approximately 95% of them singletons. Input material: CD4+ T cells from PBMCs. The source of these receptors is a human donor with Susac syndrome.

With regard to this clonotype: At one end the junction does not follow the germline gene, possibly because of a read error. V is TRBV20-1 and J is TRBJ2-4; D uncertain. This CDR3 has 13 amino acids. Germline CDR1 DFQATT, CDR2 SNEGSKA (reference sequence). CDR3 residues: CSARAPPVLTPIF. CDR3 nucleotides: TGCAGTGCTAGAGCGCCCCCGGTATTAACCCCCATCTTC.

DNA for the CDR3: TGTGCCAGCAGCCAAAGGGGACAGACAACCGGGGAGCTGTTTTTT. Encoded protein: CASSQRGQTTGELFF. This sequence joins TRBV14 and TRBJ2-2; 7 bases fit TRBD1. The CDR3 is 15 amino acids. Germline CDR1 SGHDN, CDR2 FVKESK. Unmatched junction bases numbered 5, after V lost 2 bases and J lost 5 bases.

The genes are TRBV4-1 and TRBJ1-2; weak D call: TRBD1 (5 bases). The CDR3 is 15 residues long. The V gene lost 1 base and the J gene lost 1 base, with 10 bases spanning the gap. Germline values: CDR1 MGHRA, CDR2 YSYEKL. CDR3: CASSQAQGLNYGYTF. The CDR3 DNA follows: TGCGCCAGCAGCCAAGCCCAGGGCCTTAACTATGGCTACACCTTC.

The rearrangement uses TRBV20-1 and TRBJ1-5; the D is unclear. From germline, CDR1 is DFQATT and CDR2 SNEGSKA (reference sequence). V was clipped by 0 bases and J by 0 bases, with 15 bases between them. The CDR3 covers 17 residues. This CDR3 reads CSARDLTTEYSNQPQHF. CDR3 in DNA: TGCAGTGCTAGAGATCTAACCACAGAGTATAGCAATCAGCCCCAGCATTTT.

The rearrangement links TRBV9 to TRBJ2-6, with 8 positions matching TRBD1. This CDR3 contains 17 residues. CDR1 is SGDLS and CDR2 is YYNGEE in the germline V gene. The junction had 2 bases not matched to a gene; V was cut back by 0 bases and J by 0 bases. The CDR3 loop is CASSVGTGSSGANVLTF. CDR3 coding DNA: TGTGCCAGCAGCGTAGGGACAGGGAGCTCTGGGGCCAACGTCCTGACTTTC.

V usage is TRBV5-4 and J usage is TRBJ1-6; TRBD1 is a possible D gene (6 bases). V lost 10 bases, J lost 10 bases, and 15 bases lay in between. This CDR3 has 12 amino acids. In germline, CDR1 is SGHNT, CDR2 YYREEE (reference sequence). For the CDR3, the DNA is TGTGCCGCGGGGGCCCCCAGCTCACCCCTCCACTTT. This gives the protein CAAGAPSSPLHF.

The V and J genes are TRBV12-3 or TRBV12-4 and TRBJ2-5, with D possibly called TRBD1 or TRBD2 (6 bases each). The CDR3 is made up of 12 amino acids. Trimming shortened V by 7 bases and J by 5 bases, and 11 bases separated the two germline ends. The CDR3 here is CASKGGTETQYF. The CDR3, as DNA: TGTGCCAGCAAAGGGGGGACGGAGACCCAGTACTTC.

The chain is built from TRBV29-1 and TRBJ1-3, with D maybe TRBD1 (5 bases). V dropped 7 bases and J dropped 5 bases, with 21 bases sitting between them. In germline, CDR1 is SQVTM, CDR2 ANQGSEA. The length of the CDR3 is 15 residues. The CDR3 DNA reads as TGCAGCGCTGCCCTTGGGGGTCAAGGGAGAAACACCATATATTTT. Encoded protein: CSAALGGQGRNTIYF.

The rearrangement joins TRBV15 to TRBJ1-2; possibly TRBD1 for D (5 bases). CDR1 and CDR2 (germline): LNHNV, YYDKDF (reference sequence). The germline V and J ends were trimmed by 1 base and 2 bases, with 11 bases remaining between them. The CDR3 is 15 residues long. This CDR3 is CATSRALSGNYGYTF. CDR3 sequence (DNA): TGTGCCACCAGCAGAGCCTTGTCAGGGAACTATGGCTACACCTTC.

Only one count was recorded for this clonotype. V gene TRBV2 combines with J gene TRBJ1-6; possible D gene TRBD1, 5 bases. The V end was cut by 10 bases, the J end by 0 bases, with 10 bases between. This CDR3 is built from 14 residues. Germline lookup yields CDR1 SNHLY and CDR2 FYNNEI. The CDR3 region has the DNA TGTGCCACCCGGGACCCCTCCTATAATTCACCCCTCCACTTT. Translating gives CATRDPSYNSPLHF. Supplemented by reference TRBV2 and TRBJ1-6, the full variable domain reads EPEVTQTPSHQVTQMGQEVILRCVPISNHLYFYWYRQILGQKVEFLVSFYNNEISEKSEIFDDQFSVERPDGSNFTLKIRSTKLEDSAMYFCATRDPSYNSPLHFGNGTRLTVT.

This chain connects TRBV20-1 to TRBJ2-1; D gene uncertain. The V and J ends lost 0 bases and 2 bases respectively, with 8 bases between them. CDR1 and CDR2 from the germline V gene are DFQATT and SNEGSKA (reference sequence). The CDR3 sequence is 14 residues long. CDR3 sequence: CSARDRAAYNEQFF. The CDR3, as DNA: TGCAGTGCTAGAGATAGGGCCGCCTACAATGAGCAGTTCTTC.

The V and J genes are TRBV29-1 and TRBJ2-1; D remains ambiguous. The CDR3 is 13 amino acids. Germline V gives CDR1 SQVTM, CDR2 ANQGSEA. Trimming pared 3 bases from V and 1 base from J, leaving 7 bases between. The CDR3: CSVEKNSYNEQFF. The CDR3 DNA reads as TGCAGCGTTGAGAAAAATTCCTACAATGAGCAGTTCTTC.

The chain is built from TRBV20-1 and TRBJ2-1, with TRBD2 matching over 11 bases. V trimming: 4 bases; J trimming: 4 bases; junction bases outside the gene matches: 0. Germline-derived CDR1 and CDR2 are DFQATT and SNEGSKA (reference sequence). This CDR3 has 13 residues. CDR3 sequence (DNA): TGCAGTGCTACTAGCGGGGGGTACAATGAGCAGTTCTTC. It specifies CSATSGGYNEQFF.

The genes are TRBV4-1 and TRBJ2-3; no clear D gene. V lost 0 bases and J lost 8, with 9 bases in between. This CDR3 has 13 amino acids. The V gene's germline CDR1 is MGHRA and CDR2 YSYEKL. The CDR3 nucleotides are TGCGCCAGCAGCCAAGATACGTTGGGTACGCAGTATTTT. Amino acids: CASSQDTLGTQYF.

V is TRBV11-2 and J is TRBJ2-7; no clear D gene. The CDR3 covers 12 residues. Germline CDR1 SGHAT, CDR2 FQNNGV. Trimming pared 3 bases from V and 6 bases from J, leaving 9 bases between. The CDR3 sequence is CASSFSAGEQYF. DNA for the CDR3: TGTGCCAGCAGCTTTTCAGCAGGCGAGCAGTACTTC.

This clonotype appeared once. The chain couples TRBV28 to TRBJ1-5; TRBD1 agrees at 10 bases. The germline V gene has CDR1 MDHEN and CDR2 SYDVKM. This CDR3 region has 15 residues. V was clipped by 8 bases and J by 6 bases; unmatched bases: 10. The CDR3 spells CASFPTGGGSQPQHF. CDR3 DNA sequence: TGTGCCAGCTTCCCGACAGGGGGCGGTTCTCAGCCCCAGCATTTT. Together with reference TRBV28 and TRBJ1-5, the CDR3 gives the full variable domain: DVKVTQSSRYLVKRTGEKVFLECVQDMDHENMFWYRQDPGLGLRLIYFSYDVKMKEKGDIPEGYSVSREKKERFSLILESASTNQTSMYLCASFPTGGGSQPQHFGDGTRLSIL.

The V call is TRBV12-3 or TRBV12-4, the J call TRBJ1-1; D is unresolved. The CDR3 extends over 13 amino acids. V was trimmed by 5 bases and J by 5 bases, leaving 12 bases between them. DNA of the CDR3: TGTGCCAGCAGTACCACCCATTCGACTGAAGCTTTCTTT. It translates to CASSTTHSTEAFF.

The CDR3 DNA is TGTGCCAGCAGCTTAGGATGGAATGGCTACACCTTC. It specifies CASSLGWNGYTF. V gene TRBV5-8 combines with J gene TRBJ1-2; unclear D gene. Between the trimmed V and J ends, which lost 2 bases and 6 bases, there was a span of 8 bases. The germline gives CDR1 SGHTS, CDR2 YDEGEE. The CDR3 spans 12 residues. The full variable domain, completed using reference TRBV5-8 and TRBJ1-2, is EAGVTQSPTHLIKTRGQQATLRCSPISGHTSVYWYQQALGLGLQFLLWYDEGEERNRGNFPPRFSGRQFPNYSSELNVNALELEDSALYLCASSLGWNGYTFGSGTRLTVV.

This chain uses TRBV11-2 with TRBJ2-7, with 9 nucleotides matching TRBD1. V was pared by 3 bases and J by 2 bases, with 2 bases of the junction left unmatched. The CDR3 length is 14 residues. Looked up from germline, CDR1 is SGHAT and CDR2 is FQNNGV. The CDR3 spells CASSFRDRAYEQYF. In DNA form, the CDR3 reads TGTGCCAGCAGCTTCCGGGACAGGGCCTACGAGCAGTACTTC.

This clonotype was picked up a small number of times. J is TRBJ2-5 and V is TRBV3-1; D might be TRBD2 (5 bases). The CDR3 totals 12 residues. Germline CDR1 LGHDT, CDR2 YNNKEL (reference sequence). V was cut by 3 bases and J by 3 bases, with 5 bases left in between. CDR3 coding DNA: TGTGCCAGCAGCCAGAGGGAAGAGACCCAGTACTTC. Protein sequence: CASSQREETQYF.

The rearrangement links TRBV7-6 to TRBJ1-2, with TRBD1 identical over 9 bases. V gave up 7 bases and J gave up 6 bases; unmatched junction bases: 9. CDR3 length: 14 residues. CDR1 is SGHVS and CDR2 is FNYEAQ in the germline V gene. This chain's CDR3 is CASTRLGTGHGYTF. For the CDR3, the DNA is TGTGCCAGCACCAGATTGGGGACAGGGCATGGCTACACCTTC.

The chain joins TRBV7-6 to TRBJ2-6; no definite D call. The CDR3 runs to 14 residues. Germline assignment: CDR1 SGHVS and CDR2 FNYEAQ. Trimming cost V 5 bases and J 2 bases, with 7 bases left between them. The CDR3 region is CASSLEPGANVLTF. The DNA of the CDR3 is TGTGCCAGCAGCCTCGAACCTGGGGCCAACGTCCTGACTTTC.

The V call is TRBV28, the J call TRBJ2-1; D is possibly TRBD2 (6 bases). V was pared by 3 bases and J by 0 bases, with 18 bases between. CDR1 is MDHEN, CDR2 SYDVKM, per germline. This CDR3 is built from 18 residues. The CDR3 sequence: CASSLPGGLRSSYNEQFF. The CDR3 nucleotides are TGTGCCAGCAGTTTGCCTGGAGGACTACGAAGCTCCTACAATGAGCAGTTCTTC.

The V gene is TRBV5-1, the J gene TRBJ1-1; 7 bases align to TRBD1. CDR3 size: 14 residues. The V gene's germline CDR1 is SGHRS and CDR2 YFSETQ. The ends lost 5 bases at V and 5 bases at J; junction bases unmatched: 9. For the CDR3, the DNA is TGCGCCAGCAGGTCCTCAGGGGGAGAAACTGAAGCTTTCTTT. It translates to CASRSSGGETEAFF.

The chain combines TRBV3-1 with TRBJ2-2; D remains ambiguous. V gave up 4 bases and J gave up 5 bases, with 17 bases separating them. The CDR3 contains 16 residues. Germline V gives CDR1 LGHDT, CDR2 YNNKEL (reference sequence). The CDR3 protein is CASSPAWAAPTGELFF. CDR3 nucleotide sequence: TGTGCCAGCAGCCCAGCCTGGGCGGCCCCGACCGGGGAGCTGTTTTTT.

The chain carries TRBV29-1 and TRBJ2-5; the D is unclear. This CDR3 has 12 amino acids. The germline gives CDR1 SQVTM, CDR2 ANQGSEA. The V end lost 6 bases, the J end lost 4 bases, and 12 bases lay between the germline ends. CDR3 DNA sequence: TGCAGCGTCGTCCGGCCGACAGAGACCCAGTACTTC. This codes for CSVVRPTETQYF.

CDR3 region: CSARTVQGAYGYTF. In nucleotides, the CDR3 is TGCAGTGCTAGAACGGTACAGGGGGCCTATGGCTACACCTTC. V and J are TRBV20-1 and TRBJ1-2; 9 nucleotides match TRBD1. Per the germline V gene, CDR1 is DFQATT and CDR2 is SNEGSKA (reference sequence). V shed 2 bases and J 4 bases; nucleotides not matched to a gene: 5. This CDR3 comprises 14 residues.

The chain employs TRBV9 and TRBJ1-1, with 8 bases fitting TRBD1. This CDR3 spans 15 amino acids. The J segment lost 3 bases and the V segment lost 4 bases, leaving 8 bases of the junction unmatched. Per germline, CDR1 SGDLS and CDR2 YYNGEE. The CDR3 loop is CASSNGQGSYTEAFF. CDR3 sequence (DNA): TGTGCCAGCAGCAATGGACAGGGTTCCTACACTGAAGCTTTCTTT.

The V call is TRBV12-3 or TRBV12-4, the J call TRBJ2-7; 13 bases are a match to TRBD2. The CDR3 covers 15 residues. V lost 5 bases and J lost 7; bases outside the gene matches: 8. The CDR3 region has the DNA TGTGCCAGCAGTCCAGGACTAGCGGGGGTGAGTGAGCAGTACTTC. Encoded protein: CASSPGLAGVSEQYF.

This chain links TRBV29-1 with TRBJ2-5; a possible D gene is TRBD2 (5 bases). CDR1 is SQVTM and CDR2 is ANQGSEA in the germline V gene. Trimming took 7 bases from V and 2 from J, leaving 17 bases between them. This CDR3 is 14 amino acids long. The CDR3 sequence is CSGGVSMGQETQYF. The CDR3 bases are TGCAGCGGGGGAGTGAGTATGGGGCAAGAGACCCAGTACTTC.

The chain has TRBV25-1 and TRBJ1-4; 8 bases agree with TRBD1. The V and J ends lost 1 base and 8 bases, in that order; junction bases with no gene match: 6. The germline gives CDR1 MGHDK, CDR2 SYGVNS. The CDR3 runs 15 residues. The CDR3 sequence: CASSELSQGGEKLFF. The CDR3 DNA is TGTGCCAGCAGTGAATTGTCACAGGGGGGAGAAAAACTGTTTTTT.

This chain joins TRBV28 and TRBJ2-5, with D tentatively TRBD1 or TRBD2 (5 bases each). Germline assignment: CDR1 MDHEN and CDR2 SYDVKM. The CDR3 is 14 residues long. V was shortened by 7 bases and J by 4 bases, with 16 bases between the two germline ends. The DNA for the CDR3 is TGTGCCAGCACCCCGGGACGAAATGGAGAGACCCAGTACTTC. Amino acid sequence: CASTPGRNGETQYF.